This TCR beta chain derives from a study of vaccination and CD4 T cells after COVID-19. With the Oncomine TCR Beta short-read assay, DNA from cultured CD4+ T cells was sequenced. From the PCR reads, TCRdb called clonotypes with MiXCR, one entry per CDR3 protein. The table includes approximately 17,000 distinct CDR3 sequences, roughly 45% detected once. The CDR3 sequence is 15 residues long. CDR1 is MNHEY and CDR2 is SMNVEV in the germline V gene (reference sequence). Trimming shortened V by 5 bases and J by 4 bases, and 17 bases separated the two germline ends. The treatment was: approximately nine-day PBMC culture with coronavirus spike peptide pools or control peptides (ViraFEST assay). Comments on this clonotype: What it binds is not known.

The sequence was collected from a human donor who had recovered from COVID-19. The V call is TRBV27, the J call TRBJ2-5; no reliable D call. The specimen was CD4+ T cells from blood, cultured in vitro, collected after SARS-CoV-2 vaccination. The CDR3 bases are TGTGCCAGCAGTCTGTTGAACCTAGTGGGAGAGACCCAGTACTTC. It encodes CASSLLNLVGETQYF.